The 16 T cell receptor beta chains reported below all come from one sample, sequenced in a study of blood T cell repertoires in COVID-19. Here immunoSEQ multiplex PCR was the method, and the copy in TCRdb shows in-frame clones only, minus some. Found here are 15,000 to 20,000 clones, about four fifths of them singletons; the top ten hold around 14%. Sequencing input: peripheral blood. These receptors all come from a man between 35 and 55 years old with active or convalescent COVID-19.

This clone was recorded once. The chain links TRBV5-1 to TRBJ2-3; D unresolved. This CDR3 contains 16 residues. Germline CDR1 is SGHRS and CDR2 is YFSETQ. The V and J ends lost 4 bases and 3 bases respectively, with 18 bases between them. The CDR3 here is CASSPGASYRTDTQYF. The DNA for the CDR3 is TGCGCCAGCAGCCCCGGAGCGTCCTATAGGACAGATACGCAGTATTTT.

This sequence joins TRBV7-9 and TRBJ1-1, with 10 bases matching TRBD1. V shed 8 bases, J shed 4 bases, and the junction held 7 bases outside the gene matches. CDR3 length equals 14 residues. Germline assignment: CDR1 SEHNR and CDR2 FQNEAQ (reference sequence). CDR3 region: CASYLGTGVTEAFF. The CDR3 nucleotides read TGTGCCAGCTACCTGGGGACAGGGGTCACTGAAGCTTTCTTT.

The J gene is TRBJ2-3, the V gene TRBV6-4; 7 bases map to TRBD2. In germline, CDR1 is MRHNA, CDR2 SNTAGT. The V segment lost 0 bases and the J segment 4 bases; nucleotides outside the gene matches: 1. There are 14 residues in the CDR3. CDR3 coding DNA: TGTGCCAGCAGTGACTCGGGGGGGTCAGATACGCAGTATTTT. Translated, it gives CASSDSGGSDTQYF.

The chain links TRBV18 to TRBJ2-6; TRBD1 aligns across 9 bases. The germline V gene has CDR1 KGHSH and CDR2 LQKENI. There are 18 residues in the CDR3. V gave up 0 bases and J gave up 0 bases; unmatched junction bases: 3. The CDR3 spells CASSPPGQGYSGANVLTF. The CDR3, as DNA: TGTGCCAGCTCACCACCAGGACAGGGGTACTCTGGGGCCAACGTCCTGACTTTC.

This clone was seen once. The rearrangement links TRBV6-6 to TRBJ2-1; no reliable D call. V was trimmed by 5 bases and J by 0 bases, leaving 5 bases between them. The germline V gene has CDR1 MNHNY and CDR2 SVGAGI (reference sequence). The CDR3 extends over 13 amino acids. In DNA form, the CDR3 reads TGTGCCAGCAGTCCTTCCTCCTACAATGAGCAGTTCTTC. Protein sequence: CASSPSSYNEQFF.

V is TRBV5-6 and J is TRBJ1-2, with 9 bases matching TRBD1. Germline lookup yields CDR1 SGHDT and CDR2 YYEEEE. CDR3 length: 13 amino acids. V lost 4 bases, J lost 7 bases, and 5 bases stayed unmatched. In DNA, the CDR3 is TGTGCCAGCAGCCCCGGGACAGGGTCTGGCTACACCTTC. It encodes CASSPGTGSGYTF. The full variable domain, rest sourced from reference TRBV5-6 and TRBJ1-2, is DAGVTQSPTHLIKTRGQQVTLRCSPKSGHDTVSWYQQALGQGPQFIFQYYEEEERQRGNFPDRFSGHQFPNYSSELNVNALLLGDSALYLCASSPGTGSGYTFGSGTRLTVV.

This clone is medium-sized (0.01 to 0.1%) in the sample. The CDR3 is CASGYQQGSNYGYTF. DNA for the CDR3: TGTGCCAGCGGTTACCAACAGGGGTCTAACTATGGCTACACCTTC. The chain has TRBV5-6 and TRBJ1-2; 7 bases map to TRBD1. J gave up 0 bases and V 7 bases, and 9 bases lay outside the gene matches. The CDR3 covers 15 residues. Germline V CDR1 and CDR2: SGHDT, YYEEEE.

The genes are TRBV7-2 and TRBJ1-5, with D possibly matching TRBD1 (6 bases). CDR1 is SGHTA, CDR2 FQGNSA, per germline. CDR3 size: 18 residues. Trimming removed 0 bases from V and 3 bases from J, with 18 bases in between. The CDR3 sequence is CASSLAQTGLRVNQPQHF. Written as DNA, the CDR3 is TGTGCCAGCAGCTTAGCACAAACAGGGCTGAGGGTCAATCAGCCCCAGCATTTT.

The chain recombines TRBV19 with TRBJ1-5; weak D call: TRBD1 (6 bases). The V gene lost 8 bases and the J gene lost 1 base, with 12 bases spanning the gap. The germline V gene encodes CDR1 LNHDA and CDR2 SQIVND (reference sequence). This CDR3 has 14 residues. Here the CDR3 reads CASLGGGSNQPQHF. For the CDR3, the DNA is TGTGCCAGTCTAGGGGGGGGGAGCAATCAGCCCCAGCATTTT. Complete variable domain (other parts from reference TRBV19 and TRBJ1-5): DGGITQSPKYLFRKEGQNVTLSCEQNLNHDAMYWYRQDPGQGLRLIYYSQIVNDFQKGDIAEGYSVSREKKESFPLTVTSAQKNPTAFYLCASLGGGSNQPQHFGDGTRLSIL.

The chain couples TRBV3-1 (or the pseudogene TRBV3-2) to TRBJ2-5; 8 positions match TRBD2. From germline, CDR1 is LGHDT and CDR2 YNNKEL (reference sequence). The junction had 15 bases not matched to a gene; V was cut back by 4 bases and J by 5 bases. The CDR3 consists of 17 residues. The CDR3 DNA reads TGTGCCAGCAGCCCCCTCGGGAGCGGGGGCCCCCAGGAGACCCAGTACTTC. It translates to CASSPLGSGGPQETQYF.

The V call is TRBV21-1, the J call TRBJ2-7; the table names TRBD1, a call not compared with the DNA. TRBV21-1 is a pseudogene. This CDR3 is 16 amino acids long. The chain's CDR3 is CASSKGPRVRTYEQYF. In DNA, the CDR3 is TGTGCCAGCAGCAAAGGCCCCAGGGTTAGAACCTACGAGCAGTACTTC.

The chain employs TRBV2 and TRBJ1-2; 10 positions agree with TRBD1. With 6 bases clipped from V and 4 bases from J, the junction kept 5 bases outside the gene matches. Germline V gives CDR1 SNHLY, CDR2 FYNNEI. This CDR3 is built from 14 residues. CDR3 in amino acids: CASRNGDRGYGYTF. As DNA, the CDR3 is TGTGCCAGCAGAAATGGGGACAGGGGCTATGGCTACACCTTC.

The V call is TRBV4-3, the J call TRBJ2-1; TRBD2 might be the D (5 bases). Germline loops: CDR1 LGHNA, CDR2 YSLEER. The CDR3 totals 16 residues. Deletions cut 0 bases from V and 0 bases from J, with 9 bases between. The CDR3: CASSQDIGSSYNEQFF. CDR3 sequence (DNA): TGCGCCAGCAGCCAAGACATTGGGAGCTCCTACAATGAGCAGTTCTTC.

This chain joins TRBV16 and TRBJ2-7; D not certain. The germline V and J ends were trimmed by 5 bases and 2 bases, with 7 bases remaining between them. The CDR3 has 12 residues. Germline CDR1 reads KGHSY; CDR2 reads FQNENV. CDR3 sequence reads: CASSKLAYEQYF. The DNA for the CDR3 is TGTGCCAGCAGCAAACTTGCCTACGAGCAGTACTTC.

This clone was observed a few times. V and J are TRBV5-1 and TRBJ1-2; D gene unclear. Trimming pared 0 bases from V and 2 bases from J, leaving 8 bases between. The V gene's germline CDR1 is SGHRS and CDR2 YFSETQ. The CDR3 has 14 residues. The CDR3 coding sequence is TGCGCCAGCAGCTTGGAAGGCAGGAACTATGGCTACACCTTC. Amino acid sequence: CASSLEGRNYGYTF. The full variable domain, in which reference TRBV5-1 and TRBJ1-2 provide the parts outside the CDR3, is KAGVTQTPRYLIKTRGQQVTLSCSPISGHRSVSWYQQTPGQGLQFLFEYFSETQRNKGNFPGRFSGRQFSNSRSEMNVSTLELGDSALYLCASSLEGRNYGYTFGSGTRLTVV.

The chain recombines TRBV9 with TRBJ1-6; D may be TRBD1 (5 bases). Between the trimmed V and J ends, which lost 4 bases and 9 bases, there was a span of 20 bases. Germline V lookup: CDR1 SGDLS, CDR2 YYNGEE. The CDR3 is 16 amino acids. This chain's CDR3 is CASSPTGVAGTSPLHF. CDR3 in DNA: TGTGCCAGCAGCCCGACCGGGGTCGCGGGGACTTCACCCCTCCACTTT.